Listed here are 18 T cell receptor beta chains from one sample, sequenced in a study of T cells in Graves' hyperthyroidism and ophthalmopathy. TCR beta CDR3 regions were amplified from RNA transcripts. The HTBI primer set was used in a first-round RT-PCR of the TCR CDR3. TCRdb re-called the multiplex PCR reads with MiXCR, one entry per CDR3 protein. Of 250,000 to 350,000 distinct CDR3 sequences listed, roughly 15% are singletons. Sequences were obtained from blood. These receptors all stem from a man between 25 and 39 years old with Graves' hyperthyroidism.

This clonotype was detected only a few times. This sequence joins TRBV5-1 and TRBJ1-5; D gene ambiguous. The germline V gene has CDR1 SGHRS and CDR2 YFSETQ. V was clipped by 2 bases and J by 5 bases, with 8 bases between them. The CDR3 runs to 13 residues. The CDR3 nucleotides read TGCGCCAGCAGCTTCGCCCCCGATCAGCCCCAGCATTTT. Translation gives CASSFAPDQPQHF.

The rearrangement uses TRBV2 and TRBJ2-7; D is perhaps TRBD2 (5 bases). Trimming stripped 8 bases from V and 2 bases from J, with 16 bases between. The germline V gene encodes CDR1 SNHLY and CDR2 FYNNEI. The CDR3 runs to 14 residues. The CDR3 loop reads CASREGEVAYEQYF. The CDR3 DNA reads TGTGCCAGCCGAGAGGGTGAGGTAGCCTACGAGCAGTACTTC.

There are a few counts of this clonotype. CDR3 protein: CASSYGQVNEKLFF. In DNA, the CDR3 is TGTGCCAGCAGCTATGGACAGGTTAATGAAAAACTGTTTTTT. V and J are TRBV7-9 and TRBJ1-4; 7 bases are shared with TRBD1. J lost 4 bases, V lost 4 bases, and 3 bases had no gene match. This CDR3 comprises 14 residues. Germline V gene data show CDR1 as SEHNR and CDR2 as FQNEAQ (reference sequence).

The J gene is TRBJ2-7, the V gene TRBV4-1; D is unresolved. The ends were cut back, 0 bases at V and 2 bases at J, with 17 bases in the middle. There are 17 residues in the CDR3. The germline gives CDR1 MGHRA, CDR2 YSYEKL. The CDR3 nucleotides are TGCGCCAGCAGCCAAGATCCATACCCGGTGGCAACCTACGAGCAGTACTTC. This gives the protein CASSQDPYPVATYEQYF.

As to this clonotype: A read error may produce the germline difference seen at one junction end. J is TRBJ1-1 and V is TRBV11-3; the match to TRBD1 covers 7 bases. This CDR3 is built from 14 residues. The V gene's germline CDR1 is SGHNT and CDR2 YENEEA. In nucleotides, the CDR3 is TGTGCCAGCAGTCTCCATACAGGGGCCACTGGAGCTTTCTTT. Residues: CASSLHTGATGAFF.

The gene calls are TRBV29-1 and TRBJ1-1, with no clear D. Trimming removed 1 base at V and 0 bases at J, with 6 bases between. From germline, CDR1 is SQVTM and CDR2 ANQGSEA. The CDR3 has 13 amino acids. The CDR3, as DNA: TGCAGCGTTGAAGCAGCAATGAACACTGAAGCTTTCTTT. Protein product: CSVEAAMNTEAFF.

This clonotype was counted ten times or more. The DNA for the CDR3 is TGTGCCAGCAGTTTGGGGGACAGGGGATCTCGCGGCTACACCTTC. Protein: CASSLGDRGSRGYTF. V gene TRBV28 combines with J gene TRBJ1-2; 10 bases match TRBD1. This CDR3 contains 15 residues. Germline assignment: CDR1 MDHEN and CDR2 SYDVKM. V lost 3 bases to trimming and J lost 8 bases; unmatched junction nucleotides: 9.

This clonotype was counted once. This chain links TRBV29-1 with TRBJ2-1; D possibly corresponds to TRBD2 (5 bases). V lost 4 bases, J lost 4 bases, and 8 bases lay in between. This CDR3 region has 12 residues. Germline V lookup: CDR1 SQVTM, CDR2 ANQGSEA. The CDR3 nucleotides are TGCAGCGTTGGAGGGAAATACAATGAGCAGTTCTTC. The encoded protein is CSVGGKYNEQFF.

This clonotype has a handful of counts. The rearrangement links TRBV30 to TRBJ2-1, with 9 bases lining up with TRBD2. Trimming at V came to 4 bases and at J to 6 bases, leaving 7 bases not matched to a gene. This CDR3 is built from 14 residues. Germline V gene lookup returns CDR1 GTSNPN and CDR2 SVGIG (reference sequence). The CDR3 region is CAWTSGNGGNEQFF. In nucleotides, the CDR3 is TGTGCCTGGACTAGCGGGAACGGGGGCAATGAGCAGTTCTTC.

This clonotype came up a few times. J is TRBJ1-4 and V is TRBV12-3 or TRBV12-4; D may be TRBD1 (5 bases). Trimming took off 5 bases at V and 4 bases at J, with 11 bases between the two ends. The CDR3 contains 14 residues. CDR3 amino acids: CASSGGNYNEKLFF. The CDR3 nucleotides are TGTGCCAGCAGTGGGGGGAACTATAATGAAAAACTGTTTTTT.

This clonotype was picked up many times. The rearrangement uses TRBV7-2 and TRBJ2-1, with 11 bases lining up with TRBD2. The J segment lost 3 bases and the V segment lost 4 bases, leaving 8 bases of the junction unmatched. Germline values: CDR1 SGHTA, CDR2 FQGNSA. The CDR3 is 17 amino acids. CDR3 sequence (DNA): TGTGCCAGCAGCTCCCTCCCCGGGACTAGCGGCTACAATGAGCAGTTCTTC. This gives the protein CASSSLPGTSGYNEQFF.

This clonotype was recorded many times. The chain uses TRBV5-4 and TRBJ2-1, with D possibly matching TRBD2 (7 bases). Germline V gene data show CDR1 as SGHNT and CDR2 as YYREEE (reference sequence). This CDR3 comprises 14 residues. With 2 bases removed from V and 4 bases from J, the gap between germline ends came to 10 bases. This CDR3 reads CASSFSGTYNEQFF. The CDR3 DNA reads as TGTGCCAGCAGCTTCAGCGGGACATACAATGAGCAGTTCTTC.

V and J are TRBV15 and TRBJ2-2; 7 bases align to TRBD2. Germline CDR1 is LNHNV and CDR2 is YYDKDF (reference sequence). Trimming cost V 0 bases and J 5 bases; bases outside gene matches: 6. This CDR3 comprises 16 residues. Written as DNA, the CDR3 is TGTGCCACCAGCAGAGATATAGGGAGGGATACCGGGGAGCTGTTTTTT. Amino acids: CATSRDIGRDTGELFF.

The gene calls are TRBV7-9 and TRBJ2-7; D may be TRBD1 or TRBD2 (5 bases each). Per germline, CDR1 SEHNR and CDR2 FQNEAQ (reference sequence). The CDR3 spans 16 residues. Trimming removed 5 bases from V and 0 bases from J, with 17 bases in between. CDR3 sequence reads: CASSSGLGVDSYEQYF. In nucleotides, the CDR3 is TGTGCCAGCAGCAGTGGCCTGGGGGTCGACTCCTACGAGCAGTACTTC.

This clonotype was seen ten or more times. The chain links TRBV11-2 to TRBJ2-7; weak D call: TRBD2 (5 bases). The length of the CDR3 is 17 residues. Germline V gives CDR1 SGHAT, CDR2 FQNNGV. Trimming left V 1 base short and J 1 base short, with 17 bases between. The CDR3 DNA reads TGTGCCAGCAGCTTAGCGGGGAGCCCGGCACTATCCTACGAGCAGTACTTC. Amino acids: CASSLAGSPALSYEQYF.

The chain carries TRBV27 and TRBJ1-6; perhaps TRBD1 as D (5 bases). Trimming took 8 bases from V and 10 from J, leaving 24 bases between them. Germline lookup yields CDR1 MNHEY and CDR2 SMNVEV (reference sequence). This CDR3 spans 16 amino acids. The CDR3 spells CASSSWGGGVMSPLHF. DNA of the CDR3: TGTGCCAGCTCTTCTTGGGGGGGGGGGGTCATGTCACCCCTCCACTTT.

This clonotype has more than one count but fewer than ten. The chain employs TRBV29-1 and TRBJ1-2; D call uncertain. Trimming took off 3 bases at V and 2 bases at J, with 13 bases between the two ends. Germline CDR1 is SQVTM and CDR2 is ANQGSEA. The CDR3 has 14 residues. The CDR3 bases are TGCAGCGTTGAGGACTTGGGAGGGAACTATGGCTACACCTTC. Amino acid sequence: CSVEDLGGNYGYTF. Complete variable domain (other parts from reference TRBV29-1 and TRBJ1-2): SAVISQKPSRDICQRGTSLTIQCQVDSQVTMMFWYRQQPGQSLTLIATANQGSEATYESGFVIDKFPISRPNLTFSTLTVSNMSPEDSSIYLCSVEDLGGNYGYTFGSGTRLTVV.

The table lists this clonotype with many counts. V is TRBV28 and J is TRBJ1-1; no clear D gene. The CDR3 spans 15 residues. Trimming took 5 bases from V and 2 from J, leaving 15 bases between them. Germline V lookup: CDR1 MDHEN, CDR2 SYDVKM. In nucleotides, the CDR3 is TGTGCCAGCAGTCCCTCCCCCGGTGGCAACACTGAAGCTTTCTTT. Amino acids: CASSPSPGGNTEAFF.